This TCR beta chain was identified in a study of blood T cells in healthy people across ages. On the study more broadly: In model experiments, template switching was able to capture about one barcoded beta molecule for every two T cells that were present.

Trimming pared 7 bases from V and 4 bases from J, leaving 17 bases between. The CDR3 length is 13 residues. Germline CDR1 SQVTM, CDR2 ANQGSEA. Using a J-beta primer mix together with a sample-barcoded 5' primer, a second PCR was run for roughly 7 to 11 cycles. MiXCR, applied by TCRdb to the 5' RACE reads, yields one record per CDR3 protein. This repertoire shows 1,500,000 or so distinct CDR3 sequences, 35% to 45% found once; its top ten account for 4%. In the case of this clonotype: This may be a read error, as it is one base from a much larger clone.

The sequence was collected from a woman under 30 in good health. The sequenced material came from blood. The chain carries TRBV29-1 and TRBJ2-7, with D perhaps being TRBD1 or TRBD2 (5 bases each). DNA of the CDR3: TGCAGCGGTGAGGGGCAGGGTGATTACGAGCAGTACTTC. This codes for CSGEGQGDYEQYF.